This T cell receptor (beta chain) was documented in a study of shared clonotypes between healthy human individuals (TCRdb year 2020). At the level of the whole study: The cohort comprised two women and three men aged 18 to 49 years. For each donor, three plates each were used for CD4 naive and CD4 memory, two plates were used for CD8 naive, and one plate was used for CD8 memory. Blood TCR repertoires of four to six healthy adults were deeply sequenced to estimate repertoire size and the extent of clonotype sharing between individuals. Libraries were prepared and TCR repertoires were sequenced by different laboratories using diverse techniques, in order to increase sequencing depth and limit assay-specific biases. Per donor, leukapheresis produced somewhere between about 0.8 and 9 billion PBMCs. General study outcomes and caveats: Larger estimated clonotype richness was generally found for naive subsets than for memory subsets. The genetic and exposure-history diversity represented was limited by the small number of donors. Based on pairwise subsampling, the degree of clonotype sharing among donors was expected to be affected by sequencing depth. Even with the large sequencing depth, rarefaction of the sorted-subset datasets indicated that sequencing was incomplete. Sampling was limited to blood, and TCR repertoires in tissue likely differ from TCR repertoires in blood. When several donors were compared, the shared fraction of clonotypes was around 5% for naive CD4, 3.5% for naive CD8, 2.3% for memory CD4, and about 0.36% for memory CD8. Compared with non-shared clonotypes, clonotypes shared by all four sorted-subset donors had higher generation probabilities.

TCR CDR3 regions were amplified from genomic DNA by multiplex PCR using the deep immunoSEQ assay. For each cell subset, the extracted genomic DNA was distributed evenly across all wells of several immunoSEQ 96-well plates, and each plate served as one replicate. Each replicate PCR for sorted subsets received roughly 200 ng genomic DNA, equal to tens of thousands of T cell genomes. Purified libraries were quantified with a Qubit 3.0 fluorometer, sized on a Bioanalyzer 2100, and re-quantified with the KAPA Library Quantification kit. Each immunoSEQ 96-well plate was sequenced on its own single-read 150-cycle Illumina NextSeq 550 flow cell. Processing in the source paper ran as follows. Because the immunoSEQ output held only junctional sequences and lacked quality scores, the filtering could not match the filtering applied to full-length reads. To assign V/J genes and CDR3, sequences were annotated against IMGT germline references using PyIR, a Python wrapper for IgBLAST v1.9. Reads were removed for weak V/J assignments (E-value above 1e-6), missing CDR3, stop codons, out-of-frame junctions, or ambiguous translated residues. V3J clonotypes were defined as sequences sharing the same inferred V gene, J gene, and CDR3 amino acid sequence. Percentage overlap between repertoires was computed as shared unique clonotypes divided by the size of the smaller repertoire. Repertoire richness was assessed with RTK rarefaction, the Chao1 estimator, and Recon v2.1 estimates of unobserved clonotypes. Generation probabilities for all TCRbeta clonotypes obtained by the gDNA method from a handful of donors were computed using OLGA. Not all clones reach the TCRdb copy of this immuneACCESS table, which keeps in-frame sequences only. Checked studies attribute under half of the gap to unresolved V genes and leave the rest unexplained. The DNA was the basis for D and trimming; V, J and clone size are from that table. This sample comprises 600,000 or so clones, about 95% of them detected only once. In total, the top ten clones hold around 0.11% of the sample.

CDR1 and CDR2, looked up from the germline V gene (reference sequence), are MNHEY and SMNVEV. Trimming removed 2 bases from V and 0 bases from J, leaving 8 bases between the germline ends. The CDR3 runs 15 amino acids, cysteine and phenylalanine included. The kept DNA is CDR3 alone, 45 bases in frame from the first base. Turning to this clone: Its specific antigen is unknown. One base away there is no much larger clone; base qualities are not given. Different DNA sequences within this sample yield the same CDR3.

CD8 naive samples were CD45RO-negative cells positively selected for CCR7, giving a CD45RA+CCR7+ population that excluded TemRA cells. Healthy HIV-negative adults with no recently reported acute infections or vaccinations were included as donors. Only Caucasian adults living in Nashville, Tennessee, USA were represented among the donors. Blood was collected by leukapheresis, and PBMCs were isolated by Ficoll-Histopaque density gradient centrifugation and then cryopreserved in liquid nitrogen vapor phase. Analytical flow cytometry was used to check the purity and quantity of each magnetically sorted T cell population. Each sorted fraction had its genomic DNA isolated and then quantified by UV absorbance on a Nanodrop 2000c.

Material for sequencing was naive CD8+ T cells sorted from blood. This specimen's cell subset or site label, interpreted: CD45RA+CCR7+. Recombination joined TRBV27 with TRBJ2-1, with the D segment identity uncertain. The sequence came from a woman between 25 and 40 years old in good health. The sequence in DNA is TGTGCCAGCAGTTTAGGAGTGAGCTCCTACAATGAGCAGTTCTTC. It encodes CASSLGVSSYNEQFF.